This record looks at one T cell receptor (beta chain) sequence and its context. The junction departs from the called germline gene at one end, perhaps through a read error. The data derive from a study of T cells in Graves' hyperthyroidism and ophthalmopathy. CDR3 length: 14 amino acids. Germline V lookup: CDR1 SEHNR, CDR2 FQNEAQ (reference sequence). There were TCR beta CDR3 regions amplified from RNA transcripts. The study used the HTBI primer set for a first-round RT-PCR of the TCR CDR3. TCRdb reanalysed the multiplex PCR reads using MiXCR and keeps one entry per CDR3 protein. Among roughly 700,000 distinct CDR3 sequences listed, roughly 32% were seen once.

Sequencing was carried out using blood. The V and J genes are TRBV7-9 and TRBJ1-4, with 8 bases matching TRBD1. The clonotype comes from a middle-aged woman with Graves' hyperthyroidism. CDR3: CASSLDRVGEKPFF. The CDR3 DNA sequence: TGTGCCAGCAGCTTGGACAGGGTCGGCGAAAAACCGTTTTTT.